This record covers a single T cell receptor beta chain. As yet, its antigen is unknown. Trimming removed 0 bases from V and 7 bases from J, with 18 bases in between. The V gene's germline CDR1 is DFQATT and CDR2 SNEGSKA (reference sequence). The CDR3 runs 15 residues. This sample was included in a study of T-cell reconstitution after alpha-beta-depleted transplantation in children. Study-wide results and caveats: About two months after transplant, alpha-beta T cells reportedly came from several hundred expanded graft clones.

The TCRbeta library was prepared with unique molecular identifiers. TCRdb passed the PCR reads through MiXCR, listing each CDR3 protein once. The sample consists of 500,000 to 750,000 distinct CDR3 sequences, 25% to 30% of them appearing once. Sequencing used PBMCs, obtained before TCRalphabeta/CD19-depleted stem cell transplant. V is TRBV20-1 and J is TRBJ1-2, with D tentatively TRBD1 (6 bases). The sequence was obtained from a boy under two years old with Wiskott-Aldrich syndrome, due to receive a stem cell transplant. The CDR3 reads CSARDRFYRAVGYTF. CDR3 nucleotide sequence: TGCAGTGCTAGAGATCGCTTTTACAGGGCGGTTGGCTACACCTTC.